The 12 T cell receptor beta chains presented below share a single source sample, sequenced in a study of T cells in localized non-small cell lung cancer. Profiling relied on immunoSEQ multiplex PCR, and the TCRdb table lists in-frame clones only, not all of them. The data show some 31,000 clones, with 78% seen just once and around 34% held by the top ten. Sequenced material: peripheral blood, taken before any cancer treatment. These receptors originate from a male donor at least 60 years old with stage II squamous cell lung carcinoma.

In its sample, this clone was seen once. This sequence joins TRBV6-1 and TRBJ1-2, with 11 bases that match TRBD1. This CDR3 contains 14 residues. Looked up from germline, CDR1 is MNHNS and CDR2 is SASEGT. J was trimmed by 4 bases and V by 11 bases; bases with no gene match: 9. The CDR3 here is CAASDRGPSYGYTF. Here the CDR3 DNA reads TGTGCCGCATCGGACAGGGGGCCCTCCTATGGCTACACCTTC.

This sequence joins TRBV18 and TRBJ1-1, with a tentative D call TRBD1 (6 bases). The V end was cut by 1 base, the J end by 5 bases, with 11 bases between. The CDR3 has 14 amino acids. Germline V gene sequence: CDR1 KGHSH, CDR2 LQKENI. Here the CDR3 DNA reads TGTGCCAGCTCACCACGCGGGACAAGGACTGAAGCTTTCTTT. Translating gives CASSPRGTRTEAFF.

The chain employs TRBV5-4 and TRBJ1-5, with D maybe TRBD1 (5 bases). V was pared by 4 bases and J by 4 bases, with 24 bases between. CDR1 and CDR2 (germline): SGHNT, YYREEE (reference sequence). The CDR3 has 18 residues. The CDR3 sequence is CASSPPVGAWLANQPQHF. CDR3 bases: TGTGCCAGCAGCCCGCCGGTTGGGGCCTGGTTGGCAAATCAGCCCCAGCATTTT.

The CDR3: CASSLLTGGRGEKLFF. CDR3 DNA: TGCGCCAGCAGCCTCCTGACAGGGGGCAGAGGTGAAAAACTGTTTTTT. The chain combines TRBV5-1 with TRBJ1-4, with 10 bases identical to TRBD1. Germline assignment: CDR1 SGHRS and CDR2 YFSETQ. J lost 7 bases, V lost 4 bases, and 10 bases had no gene match. The CDR3 extends over 16 amino acids.

The chain joins TRBV18 to TRBJ1-2; no clear D gene. V gave up 2 bases and J gave up 6 bases, with 13 bases separating them. This CDR3 has 14 amino acids. Germline-derived CDR1 and CDR2 are KGHSH and LQKENI. This CDR3 reads CASSPSPGRNGYTF. The CDR3 DNA is TGTGCCAGCTCACCAAGTCCAGGAAGAAATGGCTACACCTTC.

The chain is built from TRBV4-1 and TRBJ1-2, with unresolved D. Trimming stripped 2 bases from V and 2 bases from J, with 9 bases between. Germline CDR1 reads MGHRA; CDR2 reads YSYEKL. The CDR3 sequence is 14 residues long. CDR3 DNA sequence: TGCGCCAGCAGCCAACCGGGAACCAACTATGGCTACACCTTC. This translates into CASSQPGTNYGYTF.

The chain is built from TRBV7-9 and TRBJ1-1; D possibly corresponds to TRBD1 (6 bases). V lost 8 bases, J lost 5 bases, and 15 bases lay in between. This CDR3 has 13 residues. Germline CDR1 and CDR2: SEHNR and FQNEAQ (reference sequence). CDR3 sequence (DNA): TGTGCCAGCGGGAAAGGGCAGGGGACTGAAGCTTTCTTT. Protein: CASGKGQGTEAFF.

The rearrangement links TRBV5-4 to TRBJ1-4; 7 positions agree with TRBD1. This CDR3 has 14 amino acids. CDR1 and CDR2 from the germline V gene are SGHNT and YYREEE (reference sequence). V shed 5 bases and J 5 bases; nucleotides not matched to a gene: 6. This CDR3 reads CASRWSRGNEKLFF. The CDR3 DNA follows: TGTGCCAGCAGGTGGAGCAGGGGGAATGAAAAACTGTTTTTT.

The genes are TRBV6-6 and TRBJ1-1; perhaps TRBD1 as D (5 bases). This CDR3 has 12 residues. Trimming shortened V by 6 bases and J by 5 bases, and 10 bases separated the two germline ends. Per the germline V gene, CDR1 is MNHNY and CDR2 is SVGAGI (reference sequence). The CDR3 sequence is CASRGGGTEAFF. The CDR3 nucleotides are TGTGCCAGCAGGGGTGGGGGAACTGAAGCTTTCTTT.

In this sample, this clone turned up once. The genes are TRBV5-1 and TRBJ1-4; 11 bases are a match to TRBD1. CDR1 is SGHRS, CDR2 YFSETQ, per germline. The trim removed 0 bases at V and 5 bases at J, leaving 6 bases unmatched. This CDR3 comprises 17 residues. The CDR3 bases are TGCGCCAGCAGCTTGGGGACAGGGGGCGGCCTGAATGAAAAACTGTTTTTT. Translation gives CASSLGTGGGLNEKLFF.

The rearrangement uses TRBV27 and TRBJ2-7; 9 nucleotides match TRBD1. The CDR3 runs 14 residues. CDR1 is MNHEY and CDR2 is SMNVEV in the germline V gene (reference sequence). V was clipped by 5 bases and J by 4 bases; unmatched bases: 6. This chain's CDR3 is CASSRTGGPYEQYF. CDR3 coding DNA: TGTGCCAGCAGTCGAACAGGGGGCCCATACGAGCAGTACTTC.

The CDR3 nucleotides are TGTGCCAGCTCACCGGAGCGGACCAACAATGAGCAGTTCTTC. This translates into CASSPERTNNEQFF. The rearrangement links TRBV18 to TRBJ2-1, with D perhaps matching TRBD2 (5 bases). V lost 3 bases and J 5 bases, leaving 11 bases between the germline ends. This CDR3 contains 14 residues. Germline lookup yields CDR1 KGHSH and CDR2 LQKENI.